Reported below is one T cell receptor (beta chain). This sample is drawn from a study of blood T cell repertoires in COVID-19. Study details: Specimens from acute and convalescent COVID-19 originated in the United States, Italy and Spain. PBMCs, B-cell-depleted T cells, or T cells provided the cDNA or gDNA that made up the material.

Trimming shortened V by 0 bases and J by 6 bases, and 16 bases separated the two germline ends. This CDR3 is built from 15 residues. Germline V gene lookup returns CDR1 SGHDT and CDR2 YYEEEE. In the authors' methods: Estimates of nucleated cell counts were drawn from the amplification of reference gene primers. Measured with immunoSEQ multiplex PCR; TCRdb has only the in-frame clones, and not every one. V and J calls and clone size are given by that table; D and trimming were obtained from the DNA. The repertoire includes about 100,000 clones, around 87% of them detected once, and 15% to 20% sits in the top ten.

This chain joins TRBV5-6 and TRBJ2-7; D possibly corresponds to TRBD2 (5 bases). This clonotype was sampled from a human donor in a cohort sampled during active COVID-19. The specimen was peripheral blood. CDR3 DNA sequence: TGTGCCAGCAGCTTGGCCAACGGGCTAGCCGGCGAGCAGTACTTC. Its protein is CASSLANGLAGEQYF.